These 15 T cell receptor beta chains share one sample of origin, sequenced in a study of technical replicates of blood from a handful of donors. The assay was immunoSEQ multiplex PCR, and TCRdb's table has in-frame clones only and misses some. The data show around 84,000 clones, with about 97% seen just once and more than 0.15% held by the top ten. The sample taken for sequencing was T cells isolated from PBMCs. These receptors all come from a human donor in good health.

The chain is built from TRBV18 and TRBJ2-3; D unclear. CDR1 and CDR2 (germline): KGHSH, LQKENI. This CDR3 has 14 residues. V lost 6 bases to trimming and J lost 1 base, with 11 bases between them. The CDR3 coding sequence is TGTGCCAGCTCGCCCCCGTCGGGCACAGATACGCAGTATTTT. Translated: CASSPPSGTDTQYF.

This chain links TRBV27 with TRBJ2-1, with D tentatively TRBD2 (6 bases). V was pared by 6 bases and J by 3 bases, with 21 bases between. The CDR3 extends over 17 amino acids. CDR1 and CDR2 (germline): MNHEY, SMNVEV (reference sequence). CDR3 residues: CASSMIGRGAVYNEQFF. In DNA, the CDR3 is TGTGCCAGCAGCATGATTGGCCGCGGGGCCGTCTACAATGAGCAGTTCTTC.

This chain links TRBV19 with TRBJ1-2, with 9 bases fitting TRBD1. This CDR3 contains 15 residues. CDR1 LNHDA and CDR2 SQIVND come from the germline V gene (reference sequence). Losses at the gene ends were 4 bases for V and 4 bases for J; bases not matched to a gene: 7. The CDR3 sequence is CASSSPDRGIYGYTF. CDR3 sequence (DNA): TGTGCCAGTAGTAGCCCGGACAGGGGAATCTATGGCTACACCTTC.

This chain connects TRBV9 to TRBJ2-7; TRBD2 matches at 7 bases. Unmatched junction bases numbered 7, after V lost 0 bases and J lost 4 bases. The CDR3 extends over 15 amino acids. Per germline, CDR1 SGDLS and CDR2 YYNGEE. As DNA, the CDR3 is TGTGCCAGCAGCGTAGTGCCGGGACTACAATACGAGCAGTACTTC. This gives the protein CASSVVPGLQYEQYF. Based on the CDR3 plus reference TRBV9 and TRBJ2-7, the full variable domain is DSGVTQTPKHLITATGQRVTLRCSPRSGDLSVYWYQQSLDQGLQFLIQYYNGEERAKGNILERFSAQQFPDLHSELNLSSLELGDSALYFCASSVVPGLQYEQYFGPGTRLTVT.

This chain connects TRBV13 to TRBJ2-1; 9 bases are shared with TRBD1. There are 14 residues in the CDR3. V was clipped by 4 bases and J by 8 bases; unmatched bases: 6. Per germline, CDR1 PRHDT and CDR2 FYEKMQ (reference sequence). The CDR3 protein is CASSSETGGHEQFF. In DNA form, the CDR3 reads TGTGCCAGCAGCTCCGAGACAGGGGGGCATGAGCAGTTCTTC.

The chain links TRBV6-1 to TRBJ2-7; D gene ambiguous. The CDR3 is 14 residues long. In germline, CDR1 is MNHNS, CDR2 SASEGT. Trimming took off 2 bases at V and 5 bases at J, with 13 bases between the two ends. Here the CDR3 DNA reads TGTGCCAGCAGTGAATCTGCTGCGAGTAACGAGCAGTACTTC. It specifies CASSESAASNEQYF.

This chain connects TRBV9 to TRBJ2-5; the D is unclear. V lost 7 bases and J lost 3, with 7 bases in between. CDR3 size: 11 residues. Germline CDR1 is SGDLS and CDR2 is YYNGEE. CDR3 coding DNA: TGTGCCAGCGGAAGCGAAGAGACCCAGTACTTC. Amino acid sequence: CASGSEETQYF.

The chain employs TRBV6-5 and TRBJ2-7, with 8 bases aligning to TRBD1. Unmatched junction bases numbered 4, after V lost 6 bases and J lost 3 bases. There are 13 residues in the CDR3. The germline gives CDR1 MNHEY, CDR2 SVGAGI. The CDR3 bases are TGTGCCAGCAGCTCAGGACAGGGCTACGAGCAGTACTTC. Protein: CASSSGQGYEQYF.

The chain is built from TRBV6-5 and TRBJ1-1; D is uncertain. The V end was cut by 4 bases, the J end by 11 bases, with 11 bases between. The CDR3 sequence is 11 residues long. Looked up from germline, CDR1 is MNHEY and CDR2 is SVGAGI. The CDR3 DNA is TGTGCCAGCAGTTCAACCCAGATGGCTTTCTTT. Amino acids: CASSSTQMAFF.

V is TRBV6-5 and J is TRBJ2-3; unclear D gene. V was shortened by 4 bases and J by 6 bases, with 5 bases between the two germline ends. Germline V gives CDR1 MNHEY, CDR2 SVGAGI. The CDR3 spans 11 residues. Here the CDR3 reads CASSFSDTQYF. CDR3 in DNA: TGTGCCAGCAGTTTCAGTGATACGCAGTATTTT.

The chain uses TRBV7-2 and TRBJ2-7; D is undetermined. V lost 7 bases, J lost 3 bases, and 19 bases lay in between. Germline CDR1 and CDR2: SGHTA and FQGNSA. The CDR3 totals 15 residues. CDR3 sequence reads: CASKTQTSPGYEQYF. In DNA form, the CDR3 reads TGTGCCAGCAAGACACAGACATCCCCTGGCTACGAGCAGTACTTC.

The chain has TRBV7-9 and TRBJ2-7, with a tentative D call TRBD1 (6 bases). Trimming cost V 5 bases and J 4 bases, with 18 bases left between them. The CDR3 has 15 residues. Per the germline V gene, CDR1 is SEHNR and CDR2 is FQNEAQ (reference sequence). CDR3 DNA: TGTGCCAGCAGCCCGATCGGACAGACAAATTACGAGCAGTACTTC. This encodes CASSPIGQTNYEQYF.

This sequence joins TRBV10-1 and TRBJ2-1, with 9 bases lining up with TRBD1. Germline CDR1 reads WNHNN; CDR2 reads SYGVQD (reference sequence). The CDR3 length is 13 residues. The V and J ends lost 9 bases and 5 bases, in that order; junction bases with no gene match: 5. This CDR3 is CASSGQGHNEQFF. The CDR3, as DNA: TGCGCCAGTTCGGGACAGGGCCACAATGAGCAGTTCTTC.

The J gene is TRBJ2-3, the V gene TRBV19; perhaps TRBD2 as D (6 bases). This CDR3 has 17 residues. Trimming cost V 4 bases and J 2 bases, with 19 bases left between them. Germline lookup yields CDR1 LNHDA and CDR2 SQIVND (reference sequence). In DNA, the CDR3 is TGTGCCAGTAGTACTACCCGGGACTCATCTTACACAGATACGCAGTATTTT. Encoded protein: CASSTTRDSSYTDTQYF.

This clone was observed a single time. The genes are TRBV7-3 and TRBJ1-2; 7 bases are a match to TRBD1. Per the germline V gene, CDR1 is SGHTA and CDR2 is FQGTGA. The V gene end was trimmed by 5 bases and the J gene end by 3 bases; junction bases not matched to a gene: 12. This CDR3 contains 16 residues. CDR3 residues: CASSLTGPTRDYGYTF. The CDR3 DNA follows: TGTGCCAGCAGCCTGACAGGGCCGACGAGGGACTATGGCTACACCTTC.